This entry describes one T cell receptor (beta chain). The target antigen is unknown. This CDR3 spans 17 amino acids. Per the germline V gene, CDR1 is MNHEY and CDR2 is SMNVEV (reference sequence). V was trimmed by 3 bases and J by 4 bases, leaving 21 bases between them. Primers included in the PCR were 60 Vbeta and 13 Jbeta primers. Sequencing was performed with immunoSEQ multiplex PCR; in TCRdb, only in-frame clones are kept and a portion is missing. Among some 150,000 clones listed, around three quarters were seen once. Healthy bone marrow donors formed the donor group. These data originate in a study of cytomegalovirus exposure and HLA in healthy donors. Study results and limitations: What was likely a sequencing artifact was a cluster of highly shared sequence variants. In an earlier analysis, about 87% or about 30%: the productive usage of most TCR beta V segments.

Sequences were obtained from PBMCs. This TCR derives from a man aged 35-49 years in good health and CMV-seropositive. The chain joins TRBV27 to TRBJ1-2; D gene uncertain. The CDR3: CASSLAVSPPPGYGYTF. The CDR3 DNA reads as TGTGCCAGCAGTTTGGCCGTGTCTCCCCCGCCAGGCTATGGCTACACCTTC.